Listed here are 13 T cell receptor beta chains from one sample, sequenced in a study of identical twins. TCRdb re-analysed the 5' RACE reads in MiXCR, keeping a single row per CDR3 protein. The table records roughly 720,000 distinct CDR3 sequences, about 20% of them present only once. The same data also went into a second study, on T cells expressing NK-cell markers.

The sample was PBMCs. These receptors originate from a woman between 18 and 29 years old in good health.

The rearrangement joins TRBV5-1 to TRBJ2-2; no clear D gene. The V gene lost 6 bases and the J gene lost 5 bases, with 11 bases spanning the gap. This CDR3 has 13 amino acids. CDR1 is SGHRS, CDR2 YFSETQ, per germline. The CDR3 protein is CASTLSGTGELFF. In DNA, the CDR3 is TGCGCCAGCACCCTAAGTGGAACCGGGGAGCTGTTTTTT. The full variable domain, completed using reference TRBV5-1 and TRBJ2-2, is KAGVTQTPRYLIKTRGQQVTLSCSPISGHRSVSWYQQTPGQGLQFLFEYFSETQRNKGNFPGRFSGRQFSNSRSEMNVSTLELGDSALYLCASTLSGTGELFFGEGSRLTVL.

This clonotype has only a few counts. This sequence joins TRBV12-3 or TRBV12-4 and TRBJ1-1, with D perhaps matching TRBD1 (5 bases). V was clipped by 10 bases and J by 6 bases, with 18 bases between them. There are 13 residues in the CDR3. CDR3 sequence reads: CATRRGPAPEAFF. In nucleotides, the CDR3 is TGTGCCACCAGAAGGGGACCTGCACCTGAAGCTTTCTTT.

CDR3 sequence: CASNDGRGADTQYF. The CDR3 region has the DNA TGTGCCAGCAACGACGGGAGGGGGGCAGATACGCAGTATTTT. This rearrangement joins TRBV27 to TRBJ2-3; 8 bases align to TRBD2. CDR1 and CDR2 from the germline V gene are MNHEY and SMNVEV (reference sequence). V shed 7 bases, J shed 4 bases, and the junction held 7 bases outside the gene matches. The CDR3 spans 14 residues.

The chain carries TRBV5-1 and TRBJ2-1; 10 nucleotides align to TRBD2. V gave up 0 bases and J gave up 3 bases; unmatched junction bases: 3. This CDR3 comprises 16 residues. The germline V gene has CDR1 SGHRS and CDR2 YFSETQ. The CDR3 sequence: CASSLEGLAIYNEQFF. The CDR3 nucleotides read TGCGCCAGCAGCTTGGAGGGACTAGCGATCTACAATGAGCAGTTCTTC.

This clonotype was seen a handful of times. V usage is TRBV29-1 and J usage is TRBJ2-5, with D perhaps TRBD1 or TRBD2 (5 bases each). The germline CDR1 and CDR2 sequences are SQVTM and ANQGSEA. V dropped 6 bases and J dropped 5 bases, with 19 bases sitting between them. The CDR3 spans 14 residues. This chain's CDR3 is CSVNSGTRGETQYF. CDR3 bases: TGCAGCGTCAATTCAGGGACCCGAGGGGAGACCCAGTACTTC. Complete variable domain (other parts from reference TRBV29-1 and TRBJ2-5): SAVISQKPSRDICQRGTSLTIQCQVDSQVTMMFWYRQQPGQSLTLIATANQGSEATYESGFVIDKFPISRPNLTFSTLTVSNMSPEDSSIYLCSVNSGTRGETQYFGPGTRLLVL.

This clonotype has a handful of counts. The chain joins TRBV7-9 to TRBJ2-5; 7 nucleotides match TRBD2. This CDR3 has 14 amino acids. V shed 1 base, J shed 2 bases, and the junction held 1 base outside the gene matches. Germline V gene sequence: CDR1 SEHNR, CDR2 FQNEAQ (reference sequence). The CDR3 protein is CASSLEREQETQYF. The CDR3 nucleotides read TGTGCCAGCAGCTTAGAGCGGGAACAAGAGACCCAGTACTTC.

As DNA, the CDR3 is TGTGCCAGCAGCGAAAAGGACAGGGTGAACACTGAAGCTTTCTTT. Amino acid sequence: CASSEKDRVNTEAFF. The chain recombines TRBV7-6 with TRBJ1-1; 8 bases map to TRBD1. Germline V gene data show CDR1 as SGHVS and CDR2 as FNYEAQ. The CDR3 extends over 15 amino acids. The V gene end was trimmed by 5 bases and the J gene end by 0 bases; junction bases not matched to a gene: 5. Using reference TRBV7-6 and TRBJ1-1 for the parts outside the CDR3, the full variable domain is GAGVSQSPRYKVTKRGQDVALRCDPISGHVSLYWYRQALGQGPEFLTYFNYEAQQDKSGLPNDRFSAERPEGSISTLTIQRTEQRDSAMYRCASSEKDRVNTEAFFGQGTRLTVV.

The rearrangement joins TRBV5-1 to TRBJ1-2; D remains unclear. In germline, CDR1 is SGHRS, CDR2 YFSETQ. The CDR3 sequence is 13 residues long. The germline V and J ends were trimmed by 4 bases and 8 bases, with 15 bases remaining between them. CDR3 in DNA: TGCGCCAGCAGCCCGGACGGTTCAGGAGGCTACACCTTC. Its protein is CASSPDGSGGYTF.

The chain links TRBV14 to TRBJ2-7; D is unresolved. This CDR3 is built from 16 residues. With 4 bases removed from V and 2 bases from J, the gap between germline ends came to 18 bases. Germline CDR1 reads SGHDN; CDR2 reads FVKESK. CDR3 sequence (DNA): TGTGCCAGCAGCCCAACTCCATTCCCCCCACCCTACGAGCAGTACTTC. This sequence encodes CASSPTPFPPPYEQYF.

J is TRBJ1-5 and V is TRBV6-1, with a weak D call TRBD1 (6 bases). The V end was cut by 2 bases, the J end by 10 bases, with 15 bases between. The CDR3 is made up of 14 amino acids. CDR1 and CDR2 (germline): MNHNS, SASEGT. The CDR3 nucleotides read TGTGCCAGCAGTGAATTGGGGGCTCCTAAACCCCAGCATTTT. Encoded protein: CASSELGAPKPQHF.

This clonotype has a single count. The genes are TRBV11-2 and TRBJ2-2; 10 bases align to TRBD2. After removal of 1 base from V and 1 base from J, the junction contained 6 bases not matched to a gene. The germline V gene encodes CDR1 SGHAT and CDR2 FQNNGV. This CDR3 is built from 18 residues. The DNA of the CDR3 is TGTGCCAGCAGCTTAGTGGGATCTAGCGGGGGGAACACCGGGGAGCTGTTTTTT. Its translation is CASSLVGSSGGNTGELFF.

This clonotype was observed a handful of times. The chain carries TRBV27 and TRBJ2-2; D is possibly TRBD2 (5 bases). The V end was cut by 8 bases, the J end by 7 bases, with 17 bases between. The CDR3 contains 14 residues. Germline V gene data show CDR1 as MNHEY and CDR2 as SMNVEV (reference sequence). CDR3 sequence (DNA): TGTGCCAGCCGGGGTCAGAAGCATCACGGGGAGCTGTTTTTT. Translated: CASRGQKHHGELFF.

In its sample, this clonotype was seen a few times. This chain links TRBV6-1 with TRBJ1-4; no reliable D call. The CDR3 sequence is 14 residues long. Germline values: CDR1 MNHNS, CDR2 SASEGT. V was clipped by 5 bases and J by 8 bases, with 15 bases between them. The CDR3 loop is CASSPVMSHEKLFF. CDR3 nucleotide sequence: TGTGCCAGCAGTCCCGTCATGAGCCACGAAAAACTGTTTTTT.